These T cell receptor beta chains were read from a single sample in a study of graft-versus-host responses after intestinal transplantation. Their target antigens are unknown. Only in-frame clones appear in the TCRdb table, and some are missing; sequencing was by immunoSEQ multiplex PCR. The data hold fewer than 150,000 clones, with approximately 92% observed a single time. The sample consisted of unstimulated CD4+ T cells sorted from spleen or lymph node cells, taken before intestinal transplant. The receptors were sampled from a human donor who received an intestinal transplant. The CDR3 runs from the conserved cysteine through the conserved F or W. A D gene is named only where the DNA matches it firmly. Only some rows state a clone size, as once, few, many or a class for expanded clones.

d_gene,v_gene,j_gene,abundance,CDR3aa,CDR3nt
NA,TRBV30,TRBJ2-1,NA,CAWGPGMGEQFF,TGTGCCTGGGGGCCAGGCATGGGTGAGCAGTTCTTC
NA,TRBV7-9,TRBJ2-7,NA,CASSSWGQRDYYEQYF,TGTGCCAGCAGCTCCTGGGGTCAGCGAGATTATTACGAGCAGTACTTC
NA,TRBV9,TRBJ2-2,NA,CASSPRGSGVGRTGELFF,TGTGCCAGCAGCCCCCGAGGATCGGGGGTGGGTAGGACCGGGGAGCTGTTTTTT
NA,TRBV13,TRBJ1-2,NA,CASSLRLDGYTF,TGTGCCAGCAGCCTCAGACTAGATGGCTACACCTTC
NA,TRBV12-2,TRBJ1-1,NA,CASRFQGRQDREAFF,TGTGCAAGTCGCTTTCAAGGTAGACAGGACCGTGAAGCTTTCTTT
NA,TRBV19,TRBJ1-2,NA,CASRIQDSAPRGYTF,TGTGCCAGTAGAATACAGGACAGCGCGCCCCGGGGGTACACCTTC
NA,TRBV5-6,TRBJ2-1,once,CASSWGTGGYNEQFF,TGTGCCAGCAGCTGGGGGACCGGGGGTTACAATGAGCAGTTCTTC
NA,TRBV7-9,TRBJ1-3,NA,CASSPLGGPGNTIYF,TGTGCCAGCAGCCCCCTCGGGGGGCCTGGAAACACCATATATTTT
NA,TRBV15,TRBJ1-3,NA,CATSRDRQGVGNTIYF,TGTGCCACCAGCAGAGATCGGCAGGGTGTAGGAAACACCATATATTTT
TRBD1,TRBV9,TRBJ2-1,NA,CASSERDRAHNEQFF,TGTGCCAGCAGCGAAAGGGACAGGGCCCACAATGAGCAGTTCTTC
NA,TRBV7-6,TRBJ1-3,NA,CASSLAGTGNTIYF,TGTGCCAGCAGCTTAGCGGGGACGGGAAACACCATATATTTT
TRBD1,TRBV15,TRBJ1-2,NA,CATSTGTGIGYTF,TGTGCCACCAGCACCGGGACAGGGATTGGCTACACCTTC
NA,TRBV19,TRBJ1-1,once,CASSRGARGENTEAFF,TGTGCCAGTAGTAGGGGGGCGCGAGGGGAGAACACTGAAGCTTTCTTT
TRBD1,TRBV6-4,TRBJ1-6,once,CASLGQAFYNSPLHF,TGTGCCAGCTTAGGACAGGCTTTCTATAATTCACCCCTCCACTTT
NA,TRBV4-2,TRBJ2-1,NA,CASSQERGTPTEAYNEQFF,TGTGCCAGCAGCCAAGAACGAGGGACACCCACTGAGGCCTACAATGAGCAGTTCTTC
NA,TRBV7-9,TRBJ1-4,few,CASSLAMGEGEKLFF,TGTGCCAGCAGCTTAGCGATGGGGGAGGGAGAAAAACTGTTTTTT
NA,TRBV13,TRBJ2-1,NA,CASSSILAGNNEQFF,TGTGCCAGCAGCTCAATACTAGCTGGGAACAATGAGCAGTTCTTC
NA,TRBV11-2,TRBJ1-1,once,CASKGDGTEAFF,TGTGCCAGCAAAGGGGACGGCACTGAAGCTTTCTTT
NA,TRBV30,TRBJ1-2,NA,CAWSVGGGYTF,TGTGCCTGGAGTGTCGGGGGTGGCTACACCTTC
NA,TRBV18,TRBJ2-7,NA,CASSSSYEQYF,TGTGCCAGCTCCAGCTCCTACGAGCAGTACTTC
TRBD2,TRBV6-6,TRBJ2-5,NA,CASSSRRGGKLETQYF,TGTGCCAGCAGTTCAAGACGCGGGGGGAAATTAGAGACCCAGTACTTC
NA,TRBV7-3,TRBJ2-2,NA,CASSLMAGELFF,TGTGCCAGCAGCTTAATGGCCGGGGAGCTGTTTTTT
NA,TRBV9,TRBJ2-2,NA,CASSSRQFTGELFF,TGTGCCAGCAGCTCAAGACAGTTCACCGGGGAGCTGTTTTTT
TRBD1,TRBV19,TRBJ2-7,NA,CASSTDRLVRSEQYF,TGTGCCAGTAGTACGGACAGGTTGGTACGTAGCGAGCAGTACTTC
TRBD1,TRBV5-1,TRBJ2-1,NA,CASSLGTGLYNEQFF,TGCGCCAGCAGCCTAGGGACAGGGCTCTACAATGAGCAGTTCTTC
NA,TRBV15,TRBJ2-7,NA,CATSREVFITYEQYF,TGTGCCACCAGCAGAGAGGTATTTATTACCTACGAGCAGTACTTC
TRBD2,TRBV9,TRBJ2-5,NA,CASSAGLGAFQETQYF,TGTGCCAGCAGCGCAGGACTAGGAGCCTTCCAAGAGACCCAGTACTTC
NA,TRBV11-3,TRBJ1-6,NA,CASSVLETTNSPLHF,TGTGCCAGCAGCGTTCTCGAAACTACCAATTCACCCCTCCACTTT
NA,TRBV18,TRBJ2-2,NA,CASSPRMGFTGELFF,TGTGCCAGCTCACCCCGCATGGGGTTCACCGGGGAGCTGTTTTTT
NA,TRBV6-4,TRBJ1-4,NA,CASSDRGEYEKLFF,TGTGCCAGCAGTGACAGGGGCGAGTATGAAAAACTGTTTTTT
NA,TRBV29-1,TRBJ1-1,once,CSVDQGRIAEAFF,TGCAGCGTTGACCAGGGGAGGATCGCTGAAGCTTTCTTT
TRBD1,TRBV5-1,TRBJ2-1,NA,CASSLADRGTEQFF,TGCGCCAGCAGCTTGGCGGACAGGGGCACTGAGCAGTTCTTC
TRBD1,TRBV18,TRBJ2-7,NA,CASSPTGSYEQYF,TGTGCCAGCTCACCGACAGGGAGCTACGAGCAGTACTTC
TRBD1,TRBV5-4,TRBJ2-7,NA,CASSLGTGGTYEQYF,TGTGCCAGCAGCCTTGGGACAGGGGGTACCTACGAGCAGTACTTC
NA,TRBV20-1,TRBJ1-2,NA,CSAREGYGYTF,TGCAGTGCTAGAGAAGGGTATGGCTACACCTTC
TRBD1,TRBV29-1,TRBJ2-1,NA,CSVTGTGLNNEQFF,TGCAGCGTAACCGGGACAGGGCTTAACAATGAGCAGTTCTTC
NA,TRBV7-6,TRBJ2-1,NA,CASSFFSPNEQFF,TGTGCCAGCAGCTTTTTTAGTCCCAATGAGCAGTTCTTC
NA,TRBV19,TRBJ1-2,NA,CASSIEGNYGYTF,TGTGCCAGTAGTATCGAAGGGAACTATGGCTACACCTTC
NA,TRBV5-6,TRBJ2-2,NA,CASSLGMGYTGELFF,TGTGCCAGCAGCTTAGGGATGGGGTATACCGGGGAGCTGTTTTTT
TRBD1,TRBV27,TRBJ1-5,NA,CASSLGTGSNQPQHF,TGTGCCAGCAGTTTGGGGACAGGGAGCAATCAGCCCCAGCATTTT
TRBD2,TRBV5-4,TRBJ2-1,NA,CASSFPTSSSSNEQFF,TGTGCCAGCAGCTTTCCGACTAGCTCCTCCTCCAATGAGCAGTTCTTC
NA,TRBV18,TRBJ1-1,NA,CASSPGTFEAFF,TGTGCCAGCTCACCTGGGACTTTTGAAGCTTTCTTT
NA,TRBV2,TRBJ1-2,once,CASSVTGNYGYTF,TGTGCCAGCAGCGTGACAGGAAACTATGGCTACACCTTC
NA,TRBV7-2,TRBJ2-3,NA,CASSPNTDTQYF,TGTGCCAGCAGCCCCAACACAGATACGCAGTATTTT
NA,TRBV18,TRBJ1-1,once,CASSRFPGRNTGTEAFF,TGTGCCAGCTCACGATTCCCGGGTCGGAACACGGGCACTGAAGCTTTCTTT
NA,TRBV7-7,TRBJ1-1,once,CASSLREDTEAFF,TGTGCCAGCAGCTTGAGAGAGGACACTGAAGCTTTCTTT
NA,TRBV5-1,TRBJ2-5,NA,CASSLDGLVQETQYF,TGCGCCAGCAGCTTGGATGGATTGGTCCAAGAGACCCAGTACTTC
NA,TRBV25-1,TRBJ2-3,NA,CASSESASRANTQYF,TGTGCCAGCAGTGAATCGGCCTCCCGGGCAAATACGCAGTATTTT
NA,TRBV18,TRBJ1-2,NA,CASSQIRAYGYTF,TGTGCCAGCTCACAGATACGGGCCTATGGCTACACCTTC
NA,TRBV19,TRBJ2-1,once,CASTSGEVAEQFF,TGTGCCAGTACCTCCGGAGAGGTGGCTGAGCAGTTCTTC
TRBD1,TRBV6-5,TRBJ2-3,NA,CASSLGQGSSDTQYF,TGTGCCAGCAGTTTGGGACAGGGCTCATCAGATACGCAGTATTTT
TRBD1,TRBV29-1,TRBJ2-2,NA,CSVPRTGGTGELFF,TGCAGCGTTCCCAGGACAGGGGGCACCGGGGAGCTGTTTTTT
NA,TRBV5-4,TRBJ1-2,NA,CASSLPSTGPYGYTF,TGTGCCAGCAGCTTGCCTTCGACAGGACCCTATGGCTACACCTTC
TRBD2,TRBV9,TRBJ2-2,NA,CASSVAIGLAGRTGELFF,TGTGCCAGCAGCGTAGCAATCGGGTTAGCGGGGCGTACCGGGGAGCTGTTTTTT
NA,TRBV6-5,TRBJ2-1,NA,CATLDHYNEQFF,TGTGCCACCTTGGACCATTACAATGAGCAGTTCTTC
NA,TRBV29-1,TRBJ1-2,NA,CSVGGSDGYTF,TGCAGCGTTGGGGGGTCGGATGGCTACACCTTC
NA,TRBV12-5,TRBJ1-5,NA,CASGRGAPQHF,TGTGCTAGTGGTCGGGGTGCGCCCCAGCATTTT
TRBD1,TRBV27,TRBJ1-1,once,CASSSGGYTEAFF,TGTGCCAGCAGTTCAGGGGGTTACACTGAAGCTTTCTTT
NA,TRBV27,TRBJ1-2,NA,CASSLYAATNYGYTF,TGTGCCAGCAGTTTATACGCAGCAACTAACTATGGCTACACCTTC
NA,TRBV12-5,TRBJ1-2,once,CASGSTGFGYTF,TGTGCTAGTGGGTCTACCGGTTTTGGCTACACCTTC